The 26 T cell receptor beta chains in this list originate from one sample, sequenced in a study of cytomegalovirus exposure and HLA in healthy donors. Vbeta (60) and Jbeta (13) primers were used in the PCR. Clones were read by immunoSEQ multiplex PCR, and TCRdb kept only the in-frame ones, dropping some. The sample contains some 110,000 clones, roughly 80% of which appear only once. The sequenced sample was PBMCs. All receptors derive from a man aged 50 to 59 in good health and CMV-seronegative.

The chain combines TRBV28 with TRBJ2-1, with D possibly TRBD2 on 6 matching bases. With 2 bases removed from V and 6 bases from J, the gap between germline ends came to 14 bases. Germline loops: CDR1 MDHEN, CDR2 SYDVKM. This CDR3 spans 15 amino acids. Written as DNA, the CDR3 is TGTGCCAGCAGTTTAGAAGTAGCGGCCCCCAATGAGCAGTTCTTC. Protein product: CASSLEVAAPNEQFF.

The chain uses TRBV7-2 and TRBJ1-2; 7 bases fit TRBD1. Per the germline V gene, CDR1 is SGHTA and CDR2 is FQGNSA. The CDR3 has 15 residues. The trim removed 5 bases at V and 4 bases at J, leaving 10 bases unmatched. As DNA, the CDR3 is TGTGCCAGCAGCCCCGGGACAGCGATTTTCTATGGCTACACCTTC. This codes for CASSPGTAIFYGYTF.

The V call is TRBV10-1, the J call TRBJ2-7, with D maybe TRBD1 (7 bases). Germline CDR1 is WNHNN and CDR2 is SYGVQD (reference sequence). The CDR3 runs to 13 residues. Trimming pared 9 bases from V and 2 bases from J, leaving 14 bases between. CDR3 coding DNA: TGCGCCAGGGAGGGGGCTAGGGCCTACGAGCAGTACGTC. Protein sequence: CAREGARAYEQYV.

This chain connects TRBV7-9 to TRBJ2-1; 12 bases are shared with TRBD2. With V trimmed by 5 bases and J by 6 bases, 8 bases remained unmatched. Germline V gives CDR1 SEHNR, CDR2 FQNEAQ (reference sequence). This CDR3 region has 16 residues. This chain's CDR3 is CASSQDPSGGANEQFF. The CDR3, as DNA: TGTGCCAGCAGCCAAGATCCTAGCGGGGGGGCCAATGAGCAGTTCTTC.

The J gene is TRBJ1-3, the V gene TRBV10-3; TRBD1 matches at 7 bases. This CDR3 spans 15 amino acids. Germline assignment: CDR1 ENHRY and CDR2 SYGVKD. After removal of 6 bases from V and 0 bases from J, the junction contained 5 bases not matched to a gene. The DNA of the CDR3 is TGTGCCATCAGGAAAGACAGGGCCTCTGGAAACACCATATATTTT. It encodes CAIRKDRASGNTIYF.

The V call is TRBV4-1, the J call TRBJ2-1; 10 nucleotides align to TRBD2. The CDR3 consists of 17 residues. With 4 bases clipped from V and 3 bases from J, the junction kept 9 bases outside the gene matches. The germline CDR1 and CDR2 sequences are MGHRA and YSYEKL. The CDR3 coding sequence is TGCGCCAGCAGCCCCGGGCTAGCGGGAGTCCGCTACAATGAGCAGTTCTTC. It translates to CASSPGLAGVRYNEQFF.

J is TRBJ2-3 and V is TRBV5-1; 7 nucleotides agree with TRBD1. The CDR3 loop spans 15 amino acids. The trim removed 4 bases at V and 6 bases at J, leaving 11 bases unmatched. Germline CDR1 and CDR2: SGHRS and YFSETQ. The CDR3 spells CASSLNRGSGDTQYF. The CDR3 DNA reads TGCGCCAGCAGCCTCAACAGGGGATCAGGCGATACGCAGTATTTT. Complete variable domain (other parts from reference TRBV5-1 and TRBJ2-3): KAGVTQTPRYLIKTRGQQVTLSCSPISGHRSVSWYQQTPGQGLQFLFEYFSETQRNKGNFPGRFSGRQFSNSRSEMNVSTLELGDSALYLCASSLNRGSGDTQYFGPGTRLTVL.

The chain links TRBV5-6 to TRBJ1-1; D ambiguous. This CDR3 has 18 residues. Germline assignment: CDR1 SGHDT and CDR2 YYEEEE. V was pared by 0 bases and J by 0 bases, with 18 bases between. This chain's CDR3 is CASSLGTLSGLMNTEAFF. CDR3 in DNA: TGTGCCAGCAGCTTGGGCACTTTAAGTGGACTCATGAACACTGAAGCTTTCTTT.

The CDR3 nucleotides read TGCAGCGTTGAACGTCGGGACAGGGCTTTCAATGAGCAGTTCTTC. The encoded protein is CSVERRDRAFNEQFF. The V gene is TRBV29-1, the J gene TRBJ2-1, with 9 nucleotides matching TRBD1. The CDR3 spans 15 residues. Looked up from germline, CDR1 is SQVTM and CDR2 is ANQGSEA. J gave up 6 bases and V 2 bases, and 8 bases lay outside the gene matches.

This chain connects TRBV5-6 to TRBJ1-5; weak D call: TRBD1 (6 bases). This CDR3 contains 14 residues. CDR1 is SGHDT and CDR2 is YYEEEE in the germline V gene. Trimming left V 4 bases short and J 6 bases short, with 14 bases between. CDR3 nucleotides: TGTGCCAGCAGCCCGGGACAACGGTCTCAGCCCCAGCATTTT. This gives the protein CASSPGQRSQPQHF.

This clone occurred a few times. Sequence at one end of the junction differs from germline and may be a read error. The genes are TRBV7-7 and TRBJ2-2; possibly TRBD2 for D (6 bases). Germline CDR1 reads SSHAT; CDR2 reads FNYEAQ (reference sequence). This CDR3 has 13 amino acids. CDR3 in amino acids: CASRLGEAGELFF. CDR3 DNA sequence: TGTGCTAGCAGGCTAGGGGAGGCCGGGGAGCTGTTTTTT.

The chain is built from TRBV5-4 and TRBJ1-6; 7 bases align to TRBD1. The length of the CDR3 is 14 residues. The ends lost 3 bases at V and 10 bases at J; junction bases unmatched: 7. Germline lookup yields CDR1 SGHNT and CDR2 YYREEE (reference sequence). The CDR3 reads CASSSGQLFSPLHF. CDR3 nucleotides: TGTGCCAGCAGCTCGGGACAGCTTTTCTCACCCCTCCACTTT.

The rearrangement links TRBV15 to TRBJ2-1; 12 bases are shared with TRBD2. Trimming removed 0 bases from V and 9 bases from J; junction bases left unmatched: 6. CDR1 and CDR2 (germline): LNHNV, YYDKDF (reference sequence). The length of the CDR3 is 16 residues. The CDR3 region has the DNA TGTGCCACCAGCAGAGACGCTAGCGGGGGGGCTGGTGAGCAGTTCTTC. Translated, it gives CATSRDASGGAGEQFF. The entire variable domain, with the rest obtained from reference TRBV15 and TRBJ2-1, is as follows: DAMVIQNPRYQVTQFGKPVTLSCSQTLNHNVMYWYQQKSSQAPKLLFHYYDKDFNNEADTPDNFQSRRPNTSFCFLDIRSPGLGDTAMYLCATSRDASGGAGEQFFGPGTRLTVL.

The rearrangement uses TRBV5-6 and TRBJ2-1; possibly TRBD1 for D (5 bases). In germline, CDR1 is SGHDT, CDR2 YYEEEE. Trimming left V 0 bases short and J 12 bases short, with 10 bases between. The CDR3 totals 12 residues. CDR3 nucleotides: TGTGCCAGCAGCTTGGTCAGGGATTTGCAGTTCTTC. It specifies CASSLVRDLQFF.

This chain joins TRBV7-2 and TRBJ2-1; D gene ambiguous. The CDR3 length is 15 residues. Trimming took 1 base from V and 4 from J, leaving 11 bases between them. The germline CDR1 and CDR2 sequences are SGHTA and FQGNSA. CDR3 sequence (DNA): TGTGCCAGCAGCTTAGAACGTACCAGATACAATGAGCAGTTCTTC. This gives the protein CASSLERTRYNEQFF.

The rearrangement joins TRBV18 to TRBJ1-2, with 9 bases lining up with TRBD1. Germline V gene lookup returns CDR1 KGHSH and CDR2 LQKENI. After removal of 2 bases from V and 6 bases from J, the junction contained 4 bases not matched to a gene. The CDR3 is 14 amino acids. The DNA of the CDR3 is TGTGCCAGCTCACCATGGGACAGGGTGCATGGCTACACCTTC. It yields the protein CASSPWDRVHGYTF.

DNA of the CDR3: TGTGCCAGCAGCGCAGAAGGAGCGAACACCGGGGAGCTGTTTTTT. Amino acid sequence: CASSAEGANTGELFF. V is TRBV9 and J is TRBJ2-2; no reliable D call. V lost 3 bases and J lost 0, with 9 bases in between. Germline values: CDR1 SGDLS, CDR2 YYNGEE. The CDR3 consists of 15 residues.

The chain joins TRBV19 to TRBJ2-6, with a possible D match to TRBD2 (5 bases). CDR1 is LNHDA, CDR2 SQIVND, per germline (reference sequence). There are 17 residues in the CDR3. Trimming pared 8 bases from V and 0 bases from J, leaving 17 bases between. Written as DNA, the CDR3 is TGTGCCAGTTTCTTTACCGGGATCCTCTCTGGGGCCAACGTCCTGACTTTC. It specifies CASFFTGILSGANVLTF.

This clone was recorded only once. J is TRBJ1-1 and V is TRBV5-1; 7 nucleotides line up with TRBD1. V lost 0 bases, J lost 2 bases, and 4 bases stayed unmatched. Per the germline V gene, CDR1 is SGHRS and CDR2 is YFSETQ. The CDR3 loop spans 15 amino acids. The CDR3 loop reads CASSLGTGFNTEAFF. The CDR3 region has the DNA TGCGCCAGCAGCTTGGGGACAGGATTCAACACTGAAGCTTTCTTT.

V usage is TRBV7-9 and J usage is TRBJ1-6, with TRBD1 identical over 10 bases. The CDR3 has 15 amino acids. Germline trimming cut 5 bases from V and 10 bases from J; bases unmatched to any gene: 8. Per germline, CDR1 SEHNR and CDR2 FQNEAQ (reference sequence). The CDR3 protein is CASSRRDRGGSPLHF. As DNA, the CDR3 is TGTGCCAGCAGCCGACGGGACAGGGGTGGATCACCCCTCCACTTT.

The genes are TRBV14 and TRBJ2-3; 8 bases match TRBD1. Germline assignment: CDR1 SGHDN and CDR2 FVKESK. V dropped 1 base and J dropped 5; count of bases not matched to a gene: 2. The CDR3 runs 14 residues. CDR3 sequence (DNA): TGTGCCAGCAGCCAAGGGGGACAGGTAGATACGCAGTATTTT. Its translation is CASSQGGQVDTQYF. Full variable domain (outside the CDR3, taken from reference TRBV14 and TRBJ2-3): EAGVTQFPSHSVIEKGQTVTLRCDPISGHDNLYWYRRVMGKEIKFLLHFVKESKQDESGMPNNRFLAERTGGTYSTLKVQPAELEDSGVYFCASSQGGQVDTQYFGPGTRLTVL.

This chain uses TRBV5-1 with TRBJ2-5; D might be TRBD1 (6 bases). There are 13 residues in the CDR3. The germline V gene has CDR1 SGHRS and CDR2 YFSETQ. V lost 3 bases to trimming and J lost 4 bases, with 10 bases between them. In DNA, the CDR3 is TGCGCCAGCAGCTGGGGGCAGGTAGAGACCCAGTACTTC. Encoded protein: CASSWGQVETQYF.

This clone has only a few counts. The DNA for the CDR3 is TGTGCCATCAGTGAGTCGACACAGGCGGAAAAACTGTTTTTT. Translation gives CAISESTQAEKLFF. The chain couples TRBV10-3 to TRBJ1-4; D may be TRBD1 (5 bases). CDR3 length: 14 residues. V shed 0 bases and J shed 8 bases, with 10 bases lying between them. From germline, CDR1 is ENHRY and CDR2 SYGVKD.

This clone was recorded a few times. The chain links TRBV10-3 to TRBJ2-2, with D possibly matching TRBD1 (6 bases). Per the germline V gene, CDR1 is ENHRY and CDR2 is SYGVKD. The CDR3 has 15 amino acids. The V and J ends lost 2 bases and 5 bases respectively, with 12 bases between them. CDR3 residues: CAISEVTGWTGELFF. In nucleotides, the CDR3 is TGTGCCATCAGTGAGGTCACAGGGTGGACCGGGGAGCTGTTTTTT.

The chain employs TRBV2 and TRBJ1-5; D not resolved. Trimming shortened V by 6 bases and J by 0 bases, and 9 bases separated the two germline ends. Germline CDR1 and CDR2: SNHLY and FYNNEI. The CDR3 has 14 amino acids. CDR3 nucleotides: TGTGCCAGCAGCCAAACTAATAGCAATCAGCCCCAGCATTTT. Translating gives CASSQTNSNQPQHF.

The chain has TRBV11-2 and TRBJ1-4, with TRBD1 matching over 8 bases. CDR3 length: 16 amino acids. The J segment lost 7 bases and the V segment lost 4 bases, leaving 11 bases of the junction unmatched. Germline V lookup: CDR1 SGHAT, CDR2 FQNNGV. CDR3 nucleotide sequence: TGTGCCAGCAGCTCCGTTGACAGGGGCGAAAGTGAAAAACTGTTTTTT. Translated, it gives CASSSVDRGESEKLFF.